This record concerns one T cell receptor (beta chain) sequence. This clonotype has a handful of counts. The antigen this receptor binds is unknown. No base qualities exist here, and no much larger clone lies one base off it. The source of the sample is a study of identical twins (dated by TCRdb to 2016 to 2017). Study-wide context: TCR alpha and beta repertoires from monozygotic twins, unrelated adults of various ages and cord blood were deep-sequenced to test whether fetal clonotypes persist. Replicate twin experiments were performed at different times using different library preparation protocols to rule out contamination. The study at large found these results: A weaker excess of twin sharing was found in beta out-of-frame sequences because the signal-to-noise ratio was lowered by fewer shared sequences. In monozygotic twins, recombination models systematically underestimated out-of-frame TCR alpha sharing, but the models matched the sharing seen between unrelated individuals. Abundant cord blood beta clonotypes had fewer insertions, young adult naive repertoires showed a similar but weaker trend, and memory repertoires showed no such trend. Invariant T cells such as MAIT and iNKT could partly confound zero-insertion analyses, though diverse VJ usage argued against this for most clonotypes. Out-of-frame TCR alpha sequences shared between twins showed an excess of low generation-probability sequences compared with coincidental sharing between unrelated individuals. Because the same donors could not be followed over many years, conclusions were based on cross-sectional statistical analysis.

The CDR3 spans 12 residues, from the cysteine through the valine. Only the CDR3 portion is preserved as DNA: 36 bases, with reading frame beginning at the first base. Trimming leaves V shorter by 6 bases and J shorter by 4 bases, with the junction holding 3 bases beyond the gene matches. CDR1 MDHEN and CDR2 SYDVKM are derived from the germline V gene. Preparation of the library involved 5' RACE. Sequencing was performed on an Illumina HiSeq 2000. Template switching introduced a universal primer binding site; the final cDNA contained a unique molecular identifier, enabling accurate counting of TCR cDNA molecules. First-strand cDNA for TCR alpha and beta chains was synthesized from specific primers in the conserved constant-segment region. To control for contamination, every cDNA library carried two barcodes: a SMART-Mk sample barcode plus Illumina barcodes. TruSeq adapter sequences and Illumina sample barcodes were added in two successive PCR steps. Sequencing of the TCR alpha and beta cDNA libraries was done on the Illumina HiSeq platform using custom primers. In the paper's pipeline: Raw reads were processed with MiGEC to extract unique molecular identifiers, and MiXCR was used to determine CDR3 positions. For each individual, recombination models were inferred using an EM algorithm with the repgenHMM and IGoR tools. Shared clonotypes were analyzed with the tcR package in R, and sharing was normalized by the product of cloneset sizes. To study raw recombination without the effects of thymic and clonal selection, out-of-frame nonproductive sequences were analyzed. TCRdb reworked the public reads: Q25 trimming with fastp, MiXCR clone assembly, productive beta chains retained. CDR3 protein duplicates are merged, each entry listing the most common genes and DNA. These V and J calls originate from TCRdb's pipeline instead of the authors' own analysis. This sample comprises more than 400,000 distinct CDR3 sequences, roughly 15% of them detected only once. The top ten clones comprise 0.44% of the sample.

Only healthy Caucasian donors were included. Three pairs of female monozygotic twins, all aged about 18 to 30 years, made up the twin cohort. CD4+ and CD8+ T cell populations were isolated with positive isolation kits from Invitrogen. This sample was shared with a second study, whose subject was yellow fever vaccine responses in identical twins. The second publication reports: The authors reported that the T cell response to vaccination in identical twins appeared partly convergent and partly personalized. In identical twins, the study followed T cell clones that responded to the vaccine with precision.

The TCR was taken from a woman aged 18-30 years in good health. Sequenced material: CD4+ T cells sorted from blood. The chain joins TRBV28 to TRBJ2-7, and 7 junctional nucleotides match TRBD1. Here the CDR3 is given as CASSTGVYEQYV. The nucleotide sequence is given as TGTGCCAGCAGCACAGGGGTTTACGAGCAGTACGTC.